The present TCR beta chain was sequenced within a study of PD-1 blockade in classical Hodgkin lymphoma. A note on this clone: The antigen remains undetermined.

Data came from immunoSEQ multiplex PCR; TCRdb stores just in-frame clones and leaves some out. The profile shows 90,000 to 100,000 clones, roughly 89% of them singletons. Brentuximab vedotin exposure varied, and every patient relapsed after autologous stem cell transplantation. Responses achieved at best were complete response, partial response or progressive disease. Study-wide points: Patients starting nivolumab less than 1 year after ASCT had lower diversity and were excluded from later analyses. Diversity similar to that of newly diagnosed patients was seen at baseline in complete responders.

This clonotype originated in a human donor with classical Hodgkin lymphoma. The sequencing used peripheral blood mononuclear cells (PBMCs), collected at baseline.

The DNA of the CDR3 is TGTGCCAGCAGCGGGGCTAGCGGGAGTGATGGAACAGATACGCAGTATTTT. Protein sequence: CASSGASGSDGTDTQYF. The chain links TRBV7-9 to TRBJ2-3; 10 nucleotides line up with TRBD2. This CDR3 spans 17 amino acids. V dropped 5 bases and J dropped 3; count of bases not matched to a gene: 11. Germline CDR1 reads SEHNR; CDR2 reads FQNEAQ (reference sequence).